The 3 T cell receptor beta chains below were found in one sample sequenced in a study of PD-1 blockade in classical Hodgkin lymphoma. Here immunoSEQ multiplex PCR was the method, and the copy in TCRdb shows in-frame clones only, minus some. Among 15,000 to 20,000 clones listed, about four fifths were seen once. Each patient relapsed following autologous stem cell transplantation, and prior brentuximab vedotin exposure differed. Sequenced here: peripheral blood mononuclear cells (PBMCs), sampled at baseline. Receptors were obtained from a human donor with classical Hodgkin lymphoma.

In its sample, this clone was seen a few times. CDR3 nucleotide sequence: TGTGCCAGCAGCTTGCAGGGAGGGACCGGGGAGCTGTTTTTT. It yields the protein CASSLQGGTGELFF. The V gene is TRBV5-4, the J gene TRBJ2-2; 7 nucleotides agree with TRBD2. CDR3 length: 14 residues. Germline lookup yields CDR1 SGHNT and CDR2 YYREEE (reference sequence). V was pared by 1 base and J by 5 bases, with 2 bases of the junction left unmatched.

The chain has TRBV4-2 and TRBJ2-1; unclear D gene. V lost 0 bases and J 5 bases, leaving 8 bases between the germline ends. The CDR3 covers 14 residues. CDR1 and CDR2 (germline): LGHNA, YNFKEQ. CDR3 in amino acids: CASSQEDSNNEQFF. Here the CDR3 DNA reads TGTGCCAGCAGCCAAGAGGATTCTAACAATGAGCAGTTCTTC.

Remarks on this clone: The germline gene is not matched at one end of the junction; a read error may be the cause. The chain uses TRBV2 and TRBJ2-3; 7 nucleotides agree with TRBD2. The germline V gene has CDR1 SNHLY and CDR2 FYNNEI. The CDR3 extends over 12 amino acids. DNA of the CDR3: TGTGCCAGCAGTGAAGGACTAGCTCCACGGATTTTT. Its protein is CASSEGLAPRIF.